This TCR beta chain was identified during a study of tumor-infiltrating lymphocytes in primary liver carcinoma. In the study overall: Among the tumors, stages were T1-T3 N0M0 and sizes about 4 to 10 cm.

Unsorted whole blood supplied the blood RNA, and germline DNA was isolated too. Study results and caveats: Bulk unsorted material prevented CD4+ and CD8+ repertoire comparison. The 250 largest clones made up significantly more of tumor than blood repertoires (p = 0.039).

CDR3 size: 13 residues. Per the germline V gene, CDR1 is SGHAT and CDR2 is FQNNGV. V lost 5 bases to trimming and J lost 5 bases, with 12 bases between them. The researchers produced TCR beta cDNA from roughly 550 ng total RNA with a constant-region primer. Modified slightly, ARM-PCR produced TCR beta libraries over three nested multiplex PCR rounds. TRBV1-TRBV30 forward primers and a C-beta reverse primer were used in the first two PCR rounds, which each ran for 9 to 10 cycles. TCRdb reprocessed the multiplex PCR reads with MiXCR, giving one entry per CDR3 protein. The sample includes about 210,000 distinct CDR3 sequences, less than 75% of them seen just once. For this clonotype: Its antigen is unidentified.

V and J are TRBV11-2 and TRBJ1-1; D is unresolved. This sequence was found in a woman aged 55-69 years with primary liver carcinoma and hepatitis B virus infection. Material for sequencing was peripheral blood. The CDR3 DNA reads TGTGCCAGCAGCCCAAGGGCAGTTACTGAAGCTTTCTTT. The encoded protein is CASSPRAVTEAFF.